The 8 T cell receptor beta chains below come from one sample, sequenced in a study of radiotherapy plus CTLA-4 blockade in lung cancer. Some clones are missing from TCRdb's copy, which holds only in-frame ones; the method was immunoSEQ multiplex PCR. This sample has over 70,000 clones, with approximately 86% found just once. Source: peripheral blood, taken from a patient treated with radiotherapy plus ipilimumab. These receptors were taken from a human donor with non-small cell lung cancer who had a partial response to radiotherapy plus ipilimumab.

The V gene is TRBV30, the J gene TRBJ2-1; no reliable D call. With 2 bases removed from V and 1 base from J, the gap between germline ends came to 12 bases. This CDR3 region has 15 residues. Germline V gene lookup returns CDR1 GTSNPN and CDR2 SVGIG (reference sequence). CDR3 coding DNA: TGTGCCTGGAGTCGACTGGAACTATCCTACAATGAGCAGTTCTTC. Its translation is CAWSRLELSYNEQFF.

The rearrangement links TRBV30 to TRBJ2-2; maybe TRBD1 (6 bases). V lost 8 bases, J lost 0 bases, and 13 bases lay in between. CDR1 GTSNPN and CDR2 SVGIG come from the germline V gene (reference sequence). CDR3 length equals 14 residues. CDR3 amino acids: CAGNRASNTGELFF. For the CDR3, the DNA is TGTGCCGGAAACAGGGCCTCGAACACCGGGGAGCTGTTTTTT.

The chain combines TRBV4-2 with TRBJ2-5; D possibly corresponds to TRBD1 (6 bases). Gene TRBJ2-7 matches the end of the DNA better, so the J call may be wrong. CDR1 LGHNA and CDR2 YNFKEQ come from the germline V gene. This CDR3 has 16 residues. The CDR3 DNA follows: TGTGCCAGCAGCCAAGGGGGGTCAGGGGTCTCCTACGAGCAGTACTTC. Residues: CASSQGGSGVSYEQYF.

The rearrangement links TRBV25-1 to TRBJ1-5, with D perhaps matching TRBD1 (5 bases). The CDR3 is made up of 17 amino acids. V was clipped by 8 bases and J by 11 bases, with 31 bases between them. Germline V gene sequence: CDR1 MGHDK, CDR2 SYGVNS. The CDR3 nucleotides are TGTGCCAGCGCACCAGCAGGACACTCAGACCCCACAAAGGCCCAGCATTTT. Translating gives CASAPAGHSDPTKAQHF.

This chain joins TRBV6-5 and TRBJ2-1; 9 bases line up with TRBD2. The CDR3 runs to 13 residues. Germline CDR1 MNHEY, CDR2 SVGAGI. V was pared by 6 bases and J by 9 bases, with 6 bases of the junction left unmatched. DNA for the CDR3: TGTGCCAGCAGAACCCTTAGCGGGGGTGAGCAGTTCTTC. It is translated as CASRTLSGGEQFF.

V gene TRBV6-6 combines with J gene TRBJ1-1; D not certain. Between the trimmed V and J ends, which lost 0 bases and 4 bases, there was a span of 12 bases. The germline V gene has CDR1 MNHNY and CDR2 SVGAGI (reference sequence). The CDR3 is 15 amino acids. This CDR3 is CASSYSLSGSTEAFF. The CDR3 region has the DNA TGTGCCAGCAGTTACTCGTTGTCTGGGAGCACTGAAGCTTTCTTT.

For this clone: The sample holds other DNA sequences that translate to the same CDR3. The chain couples TRBV28 to TRBJ2-3; TRBD2 matches at 7 bases. Unmatched junction bases numbered 4, after V lost 4 bases and J lost 0 bases. CDR3 length equals 15 residues. Germline V gene data show CDR1 as MDHEN and CDR2 as SYDVKM. The CDR3 DNA reads TGTGCCAGCAGTTCACCTAGCGGTAGCACAGATACGCAGTATTTT. Translation gives CASSSPSGSTDTQYF.

This clone has only one observation. The V and J genes are TRBV27 and TRBJ1-1, with D maybe TRBD1 (5 bases). V lost 5 bases, J lost 1 base, and 26 bases lay in between. CDR1 and CDR2 from the germline V gene are MNHEY and SMNVEV (reference sequence). This CDR3 comprises 19 residues. In DNA form, the CDR3 reads TGTGCCAGCAGTCGTGTCGGAGGGGTAACCAAGGGCAGGAACACTGAAGCTTTCTTT. Translated, it gives CASSRVGGVTKGRNTEAFF.